This is a list of T cell receptor beta chains from one sample in a study of CD8 T cell repertoires and HIV-1 epitope variants. These receptors have no known antigen. Sequenced by immunoSEQ multiplex PCR; TCRdb stores in-frame clones only, minus some. The table includes roughly 4,700 clones, 66% detected once. Sample: cultured CD8+ T cells derived from PBMCs. These receptors originate from a male donor with HIV. Each CDR3 is given with its conserved first and last residue. D genes are given only for firm matches. Clone size appears in some rows only: once, few, many, or a class for an expanded clone.

v_gene,abundance,j_gene,d_gene,CDR3nt,CDR3aa
TRBV28,.,TRBJ1-2,.,TGTGCCAGCAGTCGGGATCCGAGTAAGGACTATGGCTACACCTTC,CASSRDPSKDYGYTF
TRBV28,.,TRBJ2-3,TRBD2,TGTGCCAGCAGCCCCGGGAGGTCCCGGGCAGATACGCAGTATTTT,CASSPGRSRADTQYF
TRBV28,.,TRBJ1-4,TRBD1,TGTGCCAGCAGTTTAAGGGAGACAGGGTGGGAGAATGAAAAACTGTTTTTT,CASSLRETGWENEKLFF
TRBV4-2,.,TRBJ2-1,.,TGTGCCAGCAGCCAAGTGACAGGGAGGGAGGGATACAATGAGCAGTTCTTC,CASSQVTGREGYNEQFF
TRBV27,.,TRBJ2-3,TRBD1,TGTGCCAGCAGTTTTATTTTGGCAGGGGGTCCCGATACGCAGTATTTT,CASSFILAGGPDTQYF
TRBV6-6,once,TRBJ1-2,.,TGTGCCAGCAGTTACTTCCAGGATCGGGGTGGCTACACCTTC,CASSYFQDRGGYTF
TRBV7-9,large,TRBJ2-7,.,TGTGCCAGCAGCTTACGAGCGGGCGAGCAGTACTTC,CASSLRAGEQYF
TRBV5-1,few,TRBJ2-7,.,TGCGCCAGCAGCTGGGATCCTTCCGAAGCCTACGAGCAGTACTTC,CASSWDPSEAYEQYF
TRBV19,few,TRBJ2-7,TRBD1,TGTGCCAGTAGTATAGGGACAGGGAACTACGAGCAGTACTTC,CASSIGTGNYEQYF
TRBV5-5,.,TRBJ1-1,.,TGTGCCAGCAGCTATATTCCGGGACCCGGTGGGACTGAAGCTTTCTTT,CASSYIPGPGGTEAFF
TRBV19,few,TRBJ1-5,TRBD1,TGTGCCAGTAGTATTGGACAGGGCAATCAGCCCCAGCATTTT,CASSIGQGNQPQHF
TRBV5-8,few,TRBJ2-3,TRBD2,TGTGCCAGCAGCCCCACTAGCGGGAAAGATACAGATACGCAGTATTTT,CASSPTSGKDTDTQYF
TRBV7-7,few,TRBJ2-1,.,TGTGCTAGCAGCTTCGGGACTGGGCAGGGTGAGCAGTTCTTC,CASSFGTGQGEQFF
TRBV27,.,TRBJ1-2,TRBD1,TGTGCCAGCAGCGACGGGACAGATCCCACCTTC,CASSDGTDPTF
TRBV15,.,TRBJ2-1,.,TGTGCCACCCGATCGGAGGGCAGGGCCTACAATGAGCAGTTCTTC,CATRSEGRAYNEQFF
TRBV7-8,.,TRBJ2-7,.,TGTGCCAGCAGCCCAAGGGCGGGGCACTACGAGCAGTACTTC,CASSPRAGHYEQYF
TRBV11-3,.,TRBJ2-2,TRBD2,TGTGCCAGCAGCGCGAGCCCCCTAGCGGGGGGGCGGACCGGGGAGCTGTTTTTT,CASSASPLAGGRTGELFF
TRBV5-8,.,TRBJ1-1,.,TGTGCCAGCAGTCTCGACACCGGGGGAGGAGCTGAAGCTTTCTTT,CASSLDTGGGAEAFF